Below, 18 T cell receptor beta chains from the same sample are listed, as sequenced in a study of CD8 T cells in ankylosing spondylitis. Each CDR3 protein is one row after TCRdb ran MiXCR on the 5' RACE reads. Among 210,000 or so distinct CDR3 sequences listed, around a quarter were seen once. Sequencing input: blood, either unsorted or a sorted T cell fraction (not recorded which). These TCRs come from a male donor with ankylosing spondylitis or in good health (not recorded which).

This clonotype occurred a few times. The chain couples TRBV15 to TRBJ2-1; the D gene is possibly TRBD2 (5 bases). This CDR3 region has 15 residues. CDR1 is LNHNV and CDR2 is YYDKDF in the germline V gene (reference sequence). V was shortened by 3 bases and J by 10 bases, with 19 bases between the two germline ends. Written as DNA, the CDR3 is TGTGCCACCAGCAGGTCCACCTACGGGATGGGCGAGCAGTTCTTC. This sequence encodes CATSRSTYGMGEQFF.

V usage is TRBV20-1 and J usage is TRBJ2-1, with D uncertain. The CDR3 has 13 residues. V lost 6 bases and J 0 bases, leaving 9 bases between the germline ends. Germline CDR1 DFQATT, CDR2 SNEGSKA (reference sequence). CDR3 nucleotide sequence: TGCAGTGCAAGTCGGCTCTCCTACAATGAGCAGTTCTTC. It codes for CSASRLSYNEQFF.

This clonotype was counted once. The chain couples TRBV7-8 to TRBJ2-5; D is possibly TRBD1 or TRBD2 (5 bases each). The CDR3 loop spans 15 amino acids. The ends were cut back, 6 bases at V and 5 bases at J, with 19 bases in the middle. CDR1 is SGHVS, CDR2 FQNEAQ, per germline. The CDR3 region is CASRGPRGSWETQYF. The DNA for the CDR3 is TGTGCCAGCAGAGGACCGAGGGGCTCATGGGAGACCCAGTACTTC.

This clonotype was seen many times. CDR3 nucleotide sequence: TGTGCCAGCAGTTTATCGGGACTAGCGGGAAATACGCAGTATTTT. Translating it yields CASSLSGLAGNTQYF. J is TRBJ2-3 and V is TRBV27; TRBD2 matches 13 bases. Looked up from germline, CDR1 is MNHEY and CDR2 is SMNVEV (reference sequence). The trim removed 0 bases at V and 7 bases at J, leaving 1 base unmatched. CDR3 size: 15 residues.

This clonotype showed up just a few times. The chain recombines TRBV11-1 with TRBJ2-1, with D perhaps TRBD1 or TRBD2 (6 bases each). The CDR3 is made up of 16 amino acids. Deletions cut 4 bases from V and 5 bases from J, with 18 bases between. CDR1 is SGHAT, CDR2 FQDESV, per germline (reference sequence). This CDR3 is CASSSLRGGANNEQFF. In DNA form, the CDR3 reads TGTGCCAGCAGCTCCCTCAGGGGCGGGGCTAACAATGAGCAGTTCTTC.

The chain combines TRBV18 with TRBJ2-3, with D possibly TRBD1 on 5 matching bases. The V gene's germline CDR1 is KGHSH and CDR2 LQKENI. V shed 1 base and J shed 4 bases, with 12 bases lying between them. The CDR3 is made up of 15 amino acids. The CDR3 nucleotides are TGTGCCAGCTCACCACGGGGCCCAAGCCCAGATACGCAGTATTTT. It encodes CASSPRGPSPDTQYF.

Many counts were recorded for this clonotype. V usage is TRBV10-3 and J usage is TRBJ2-7; the match to TRBD1 covers 12 bases. Germline V lookup: CDR1 ENHRY, CDR2 SYGVKD. With 6 bases clipped from V and 4 bases from J, the junction kept 4 bases outside the gene matches. There are 14 residues in the CDR3. The CDR3 bases are TGTGCCATCAGGCCGGGACAGGGGGCTTACGAGCAGTACTTC. This gives the protein CAIRPGQGAYEQYF.

The J gene is TRBJ2-7, the V gene TRBV6-1; unclear D gene. The length of the CDR3 is 13 residues. CDR1 MNHNS and CDR2 SASEGT come from the germline V gene. The V end lost 3 bases, the J end lost 2 bases, and 8 bases lay between the germline ends. CDR3 sequence: CASSDLGTYEQYF. Here the CDR3 DNA reads TGTGCCAGCAGTGACCTAGGGACCTACGAGCAGTACTTC.

This chain joins TRBV7-2 and TRBJ2-1; maybe TRBD1 (6 bases). In germline, CDR1 is SGHTA, CDR2 FQGNSA. The CDR3 sequence is 13 residues long. V was trimmed by 3 bases and J by 9 bases, leaving 12 bases between them. CDR3 DNA sequence: TGTGCCAGCAGCTTGGTCAGGGGCGGTGAGCAGTTCTTC. Its translation: CASSLVRGGEQFF. Drawing the rest from reference TRBV7-2 and TRBJ2-1, the complete variable domain is GAGVSQSPSNKVTEKGKDVELRCDPISGHTALYWYRQSLGQGLEFLIYFQGNSAPDKSGLPSDRFSAERTGGSVSTLTIQRTQQEDSAVYLCASSLVRGGEQFFGPGTRLTVL.

This clonotype was seen repeatedly, ten times or more. The chain combines TRBV12-3 or TRBV12-4 with TRBJ2-7, with TRBD1 matching 10 bases. This CDR3 has 20 amino acids. The V gene end was trimmed by 5 bases and the J gene end by 0 bases; junction bases not matched to a gene: 19. The CDR3 region is CASSVSYGDRGRLLSYEQYF. The CDR3 bases are TGTGCCAGCAGTGTGTCTTACGGGGACAGGGGACGTCTCCTCTCCTACGAGCAGTACTTC.

To note about this clonotype: This clone may be a read error of a much larger clone one base away. The chain has TRBV18 and TRBJ2-7; no reliable D call. This CDR3 spans 14 amino acids. V lost 5 bases and J 5 bases, leaving 16 bases between the germline ends. The germline V gene encodes CDR1 KGHSH and CDR2 LQKENI. CDR3 nucleotide sequence: TGTGCCAGCTCATATTACGAGAGAGTGGACGAGCAGTACTTC. This codes for CASSYYERVDEQYF.

This clonotype was seen repeatedly, ten times or more. The chain is built from TRBV5-1 and TRBJ2-3, with D perhaps TRBD2 (6 bases). V was clipped by 4 bases and J by 1 base, with 16 bases between them. From germline, CDR1 is SGHRS and CDR2 YFSETQ. This CDR3 region has 16 residues. The CDR3 bases are TGCGCCAGCAGCATGGGGGACTCCCTGCGCACAGATACGCAGTATTTT. Residues: CASSMGDSLRTDTQYF.

The sample holds many counts of this clonotype. The chain couples TRBV29-1 to TRBJ2-3; 7 nucleotides agree with TRBD1. Germline CDR1 reads SQVTM; CDR2 reads ANQGSEA. V was pared by 1 base and J by 0 bases, with 4 bases of the junction left unmatched. CDR3 length equals 15 residues. The CDR3 reads CSVEGDSTSTDTQYF. CDR3 sequence (DNA): TGCAGCGTTGAAGGGGACAGCACTAGCACAGATACGCAGTATTTT.

This clonotype showed up many times. The chain combines TRBV20-1 with TRBJ1-2; 7 bases align to TRBD1. V was clipped by 6 bases and J by 4 bases; unmatched bases: 2. Germline V gene data show CDR1 as DFQATT and CDR2 as SNEGSKA (reference sequence). CDR3 length: 11 amino acids. CDR3 nucleotides: TGCAGTGCAGGGACAGCCTATGGCTACACCTTC. It yields the protein CSAGTAYGYTF.

This clonotype was observed many times. The rearrangement links TRBV7-2 to TRBJ1-1, with D unresolved. Germline values: CDR1 SGHTA, CDR2 FQGNSA. The length of the CDR3 is 11 residues. The V end lost 1 base, the J end lost 10 bases, and 7 bases lay between the germline ends. The CDR3 here is CASSLGPRAFF. The CDR3 nucleotides read TGTGCCAGCAGCTTAGGCCCGCGAGCTTTCTTT.

Many counts were recorded for this clonotype. The chain employs TRBV11-2 and TRBJ2-2; tentative D call: TRBD1 (6 bases). Trimming left V 2 bases short and J 4 bases short, with 17 bases between. The CDR3 totals 17 residues. Germline V gives CDR1 SGHAT, CDR2 FQNNGV. CDR3 coding DNA: TGTGCCAGCAGCTTACATCTGGGACACGGAATCACCGGGGAGCTGTTTTTT. It is translated as CASSLHLGHGITGELFF.

This chain links TRBV20-1 with TRBJ2-1; 10 bases are a match to TRBD2. Looked up from germline, CDR1 is DFQATT and CDR2 is SNEGSKA (reference sequence). V lost 3 bases, J lost 3 bases, and 5 bases stayed unmatched. The CDR3 is 15 residues long. The CDR3: CSASLAGVFYNEQFF. The CDR3 bases are TGCAGTGCTAGCCTAGCGGGAGTCTTCTACAATGAGCAGTTCTTC.

This clonotype was seen more than once but under ten times. The chain has TRBV6-6 and TRBJ1-5; a weak D match, TRBD1 (6 bases). This CDR3 has 15 amino acids. CDR1 and CDR2 (germline): MNHNY, SVGAGI (reference sequence). V shed 8 bases and J shed 2 bases, with 16 bases lying between them. Here the CDR3 DNA reads TGTGCCAGCGGGTGGGACATCTGGGGCAATCAGCCCCAGCATTTT. This translates into CASGWDIWGNQPQHF.